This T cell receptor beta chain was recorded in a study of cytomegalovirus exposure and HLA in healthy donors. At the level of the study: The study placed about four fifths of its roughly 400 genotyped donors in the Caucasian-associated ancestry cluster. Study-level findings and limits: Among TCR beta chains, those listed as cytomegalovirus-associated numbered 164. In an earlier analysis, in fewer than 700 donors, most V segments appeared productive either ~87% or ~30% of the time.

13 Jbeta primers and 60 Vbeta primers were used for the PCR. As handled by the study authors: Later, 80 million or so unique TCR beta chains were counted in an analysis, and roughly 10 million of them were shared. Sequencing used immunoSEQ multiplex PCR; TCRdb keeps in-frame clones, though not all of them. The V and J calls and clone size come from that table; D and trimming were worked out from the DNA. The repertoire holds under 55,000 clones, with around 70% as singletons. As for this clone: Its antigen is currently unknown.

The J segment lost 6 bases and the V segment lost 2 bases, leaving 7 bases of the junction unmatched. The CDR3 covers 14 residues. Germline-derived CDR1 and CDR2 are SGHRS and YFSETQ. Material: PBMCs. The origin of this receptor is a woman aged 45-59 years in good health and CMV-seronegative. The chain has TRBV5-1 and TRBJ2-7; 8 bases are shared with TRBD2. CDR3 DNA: TGCGCCAGCAGCTTTCTTGCGGGGGGCAGCGAGCAGTACTTC. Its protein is CASSFLAGGSEQYF.